This is a list of T cell receptor beta chains from one sample in a study of blood T cell repertoires in COVID-19. Clones were read by immunoSEQ multiplex PCR, and TCRdb kept only the in-frame ones, dropping some. The table shows approximately 440,000 clones, with 87% occurring only once. Sequencing input: PBMCs or T cells enriched from blood (not recorded which). These receptors came from a woman aged 18 to 35 who had recovered from COVID-19. CDR3s include the opening cysteine and the closing phenylalanine or tryptophan. D genes are given only for firm matches. Where a row states a size, it is once, few, many or the class of an expanded clone; other rows omit it.

>TRBV5-1|-|-|TRBJ2-5|13
TGCGCCAGCAGCTTGTCAGCGGAAGAGACCCAGTACTTC
CASSLSAEETQYF
>TRBV14|-|-|TRBJ2-5|16
TGTGCCAGCAGCCAAGATCTGGGACAACCCAAAGAGACCCAGTACTTC
CASSQDLGQPKETQYF
>TRBV10-3|-|once|TRBJ1-1|12
TGTGCCACAGGGTACCTGAACACTGAAGCTTTCTTT
CATGYLNTEAFF
>TRBV7-3|-|-|TRBJ2-1|13
TGTGCCAGCAGCCTCGAGGGTGCTCGAGAGCAGTTCTTC
CASSLEGAREQFF
>TRBV20-1|TRBD1|-|TRBJ1-1|11
TGCAGTGCTAAGGGGGCGGCTGAAGCTTTCTTT
CSAKGAAEAFF
>TRBV11-3|TRBD2|-|TRBJ2-1|15
TGTGCCAGCAGTTTTGGGGTCGGGGGGAGGAATGAGCAGTTCTTC
CASSFGVGGRNEQFF
>TRBV24-1|-|-|TRBJ2-7|15
TGTGCCACCAGTGAGGCGGATTTTAGCTCCTACGAGCAGTACTTC
CATSEADFSSYEQYF
>TRBV2|-|-|TRBJ1-1|13
TGTGCCAGCGCTCCCCGGGGTTACACTGAAGCTTTCTTT
CASAPRGYTEAFF
>TRBV4-2|-|-|TRBJ2-1|19
TGTGCCAGCAGCCAAGACGCTACGGACACCCAAATGGGTTACAATGAGCAGTTCTTC
CASSQDATDTQMGYNEQFF
>TRBV5-1|TRBD1|-|TRBJ1-1|16
TGCGCCAGCAGCGAGCAGACAGGGCGGTTGAACACTGAAGCTTTCTTT
CASSEQTGRLNTEAFF
>TRBV3-1/TRBV3-2|TRBD1|-|TRBJ1-6|16
TGTGCCAGCAGCCAAGATTCAGGGACAGGGGGATCACCCCTCCACTTT
CASSQDSGTGGSPLHF
>TRBV28|TRBD1|-|TRBJ1-1|15
TGTGCCAGCAGGTACAGGGGGCAGGTGAACACTGAAGCTTTCTTT
CASRYRGQVNTEAFF
>TRBV19|TRBD1|-|TRBJ2-3|16
TGTGCCAGTAGTCTCAGACAGGGGCTAGACACAGATACGCAGTATTTT
CASSLRQGLDTDTQYF
>TRBV9|-|-|TRBJ2-5|15
TGTGCCAGCAGCGTAGGAGGCGAGATCCAAGAGACCCAGTACTTC
CASSVGGEIQETQYF
>TRBV19|TRBD2|-|TRBJ2-3|15
TGTGCCAGTAGTAACAACGTAGCGGGGGGGGATACGCAGTATTTT
CASSNNVAGGDTQYF
>TRBV2|TRBD1|-|TRBJ2-7|12
TGTGCCAGCATCTTCGACAGGGGCGAGCAGTACTTC
CASIFDRGEQYF
>TRBV5-6|TRBD1|-|TRBJ1-6|11
TGTGCCAGCAGCTTTCAGGGGGTCCTCCACTTT
CASSFQGVLHF
>TRBV6-5|TRBD1|-|TRBJ1-4|14
TGTGCCAGCATATTGGACAGGGGTTATGAAAAACTGTTTTTT
CASILDRGYEKLFF
>TRBV19|TRBD1|-|TRBJ2-7|14
TGTGCCAGTAGTTCCCGGACAGGGAAATACGAGCAGTACTTC
CASSSRTGKYEQYF
>TRBV2|-|-|TRBJ1-4|14
TGTGCCAGCAGTGGACAGGCAACTAATGAAAAACTGTTTTTT
CASSGQATNEKLFF
>TRBV28|-|once|TRBJ1-2|14
TGTGCCAGCAGTTTAAGAGGAGGGTGGAACGGCTACACCTTC
CASSLRGGWNGYTF
>TRBV18|TRBD1|few|TRBJ1-2|17
TGTGCCAGCTCACCACAAGTTCCGGGACAGGGTCTCTATGGCTACACCTTC
CASSPQVPGQGLYGYTF
>TRBV30|TRBD1|-|TRBJ2-1|18
TGTGCCTGTCCCCGGGACAGGGGGCAAACGAGCTCCTACAATGAGCAGTTCTTC
CACPRDRGQTSSYNEQFF
>TRBV2|-|-|TRBJ1-1|18
TGTGCCAGCAGTGAAGCGCAGGCTGCAGGGGTTGTGGGCACTGAAGCTTTCTTT
CASSEAQAAGVVGTEAFF
>TRBV28|-|-|TRBJ2-2|15
TGTGCCAGCACCCTAGGGGAGGAAATGGCCGGGGAGCTGTTTTTT
CASTLGEEMAGELFF
>TRBV7-9|TRBD2|-|TRBJ2-1|14
TGTGCCAGCAGCCCTCCGGGACTAGCAAATGAGCAGTTCTTC
CASSPPGLANEQFF
>TRBV27|-|-|TRBJ2-7|11
TGTGCCAGCAGCCGCGGGCACGAGCAGTACTTC
CASSRGHEQYF
>TRBV30|-|-|TRBJ1-5|15
TGTGCCTGGAGTCGCCTAGGGGGGGGCAATCAGCCCCAGCATTTT
CAWSRLGGGNQPQHF
>TRBV9|-|-|TRBJ2-5|14
TGTGCCAGCAGCGCCCTTCTGACGGGGGAGACCCAGTACTTC
CASSALLTGETQYF
>TRBV6-2/TRBV6-3|-|-|TRBJ2-7|14
TGTGCCAGCAGTTACCCAGGGGGGAGCTACGAGCAGTACTTC
CASSYPGGSYEQYF
>TRBV5-1|TRBD1|-|TRBJ1-2|17
TGCGCCAGCAGCTTGGCCCTTCTCGGGACAGGGGGAAGGGGCTACACCTTC
CASSLALLGTGGRGYTF
>TRBV9|TRBD1|-|TRBJ2-3|14
TGTGCCAGCAGCGCGGGACAGGGCACAGATACGCAGTATTTT
CASSAGQGTDTQYF
>TRBV7-2|-|-|TRBJ1-4|13
TGTGCCAGCAGCTTCGGGGTCAATGAAAAACTGTTTTTT
CASSFGVNEKLFF